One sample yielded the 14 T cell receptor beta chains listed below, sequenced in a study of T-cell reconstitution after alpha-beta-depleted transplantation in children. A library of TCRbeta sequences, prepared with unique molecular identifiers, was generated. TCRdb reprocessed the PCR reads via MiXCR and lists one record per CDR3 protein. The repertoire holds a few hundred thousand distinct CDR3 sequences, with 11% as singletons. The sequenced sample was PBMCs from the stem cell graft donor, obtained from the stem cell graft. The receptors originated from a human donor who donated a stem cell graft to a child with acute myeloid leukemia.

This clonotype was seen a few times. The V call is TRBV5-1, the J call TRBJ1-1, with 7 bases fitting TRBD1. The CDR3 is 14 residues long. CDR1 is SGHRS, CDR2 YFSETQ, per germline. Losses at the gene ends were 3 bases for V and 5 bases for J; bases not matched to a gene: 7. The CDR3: CASSSQGVWTEAFF. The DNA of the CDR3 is TGCGCCAGCAGCTCTCAGGGGGTTTGGACTGAAGCTTTCTTT.

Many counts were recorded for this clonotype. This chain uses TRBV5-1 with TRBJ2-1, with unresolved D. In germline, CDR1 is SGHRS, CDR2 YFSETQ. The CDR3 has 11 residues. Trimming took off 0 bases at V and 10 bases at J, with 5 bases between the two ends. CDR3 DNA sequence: TGCGCCAGCAGCTTGGCCCAGGAGCAGTTCTTC. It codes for CASSLAQEQFF.

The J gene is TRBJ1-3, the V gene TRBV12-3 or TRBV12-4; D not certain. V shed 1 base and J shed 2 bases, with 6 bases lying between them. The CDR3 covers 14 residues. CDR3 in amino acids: CASSLDGPGNTIYF. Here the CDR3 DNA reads TGTGCCAGCAGTTTAGATGGCCCTGGAAACACCATATATTTT.

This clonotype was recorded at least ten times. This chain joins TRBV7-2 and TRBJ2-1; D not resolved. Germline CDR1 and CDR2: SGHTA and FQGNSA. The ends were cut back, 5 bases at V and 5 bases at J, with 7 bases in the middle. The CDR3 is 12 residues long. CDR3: CASSPSNNEQFF. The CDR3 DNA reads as TGTGCCAGCAGCCCAAGCAACAATGAGCAGTTCTTC.

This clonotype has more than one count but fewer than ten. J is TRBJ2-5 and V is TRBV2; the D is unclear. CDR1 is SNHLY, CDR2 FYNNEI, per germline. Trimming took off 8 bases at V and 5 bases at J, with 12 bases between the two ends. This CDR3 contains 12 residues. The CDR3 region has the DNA TGTGCCAGCTCCACAGTACGGGAGACCCAGTACTTC. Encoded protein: CASSTVRETQYF.

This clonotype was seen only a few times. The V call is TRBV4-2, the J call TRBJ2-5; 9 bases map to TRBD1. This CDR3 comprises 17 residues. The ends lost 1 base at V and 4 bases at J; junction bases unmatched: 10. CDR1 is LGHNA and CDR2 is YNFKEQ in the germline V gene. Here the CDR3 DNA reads TGTGCCAGCAGCCAAGGTCGAGGGACAGGGTCTGGAGAGACCCAGTACTTC. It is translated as CASSQGRGTGSGETQYF.

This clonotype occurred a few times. The CDR3 nucleotides read TGCGCCAGCAGCTTGGCCGGGCATCAAGGGGCCAACGTCCTGACTTTC. It translates to CASSLAGHQGANVLTF. The chain is built from TRBV5-1 and TRBJ2-6; D is unclear. Germline assignment: CDR1 SGHRS and CDR2 YFSETQ. The CDR3 has 16 amino acids. V was clipped by 0 bases and J by 4 bases, with 11 bases between them.

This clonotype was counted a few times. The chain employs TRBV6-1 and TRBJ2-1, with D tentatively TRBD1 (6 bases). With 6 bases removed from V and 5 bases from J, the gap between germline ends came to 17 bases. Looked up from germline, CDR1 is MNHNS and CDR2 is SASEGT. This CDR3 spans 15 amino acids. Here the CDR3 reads CASSEFGTTHNEQFF. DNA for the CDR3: TGTGCCAGCAGCGAATTCGGGACAACCCACAATGAGCAGTTCTTC.

Written as DNA, the CDR3 is TGCGCCAGCAGCTTGGATATCGGGGGGAAACAAGAGACCCAGTACTTC. Translation: CASSLDIGGKQETQYF. This sequence joins TRBV5-1 and TRBJ2-5, with 7 bases that match TRBD2. Germline lookup yields CDR1 SGHRS and CDR2 YFSETQ. The CDR3 runs to 16 residues. J gave up 2 bases and V 0 bases, and 7 bases lay outside the gene matches. Variable domain in full (rest from reference TRBV5-1 and TRBJ2-5): KAGVTQTPRYLIKTRGQQVTLSCSPISGHRSVSWYQQTPGQGLQFLFEYFSETQRNKGNFPGRFSGRQFSNSRSEMNVSTLELGDSALYLCASSLDIGGKQETQYFGPGTRLLVL.

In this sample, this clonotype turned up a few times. The CDR3 protein is CASSSGGLWYNEQFF. The CDR3 nucleotides read TGTGCCAGCAGCTCCGGGGGACTATGGTACAATGAGCAGTTCTTC. V is TRBV7-9 and J is TRBJ2-1, with 7 nucleotides matching TRBD2. Germline V gene sequence: CDR1 SEHNR, CDR2 FQNEAQ (reference sequence). The junction had 7 bases not matched to a gene; V was cut back by 4 bases and J by 4 bases. CDR3 length equals 15 residues.

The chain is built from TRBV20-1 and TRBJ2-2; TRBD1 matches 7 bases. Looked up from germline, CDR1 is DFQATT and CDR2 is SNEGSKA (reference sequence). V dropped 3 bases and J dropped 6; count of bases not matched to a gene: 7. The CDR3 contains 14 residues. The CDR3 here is CSARSQGESGELFF. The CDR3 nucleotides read TGCAGTGCTAGGTCCCAGGGGGAATCCGGGGAGCTGTTTTTT.

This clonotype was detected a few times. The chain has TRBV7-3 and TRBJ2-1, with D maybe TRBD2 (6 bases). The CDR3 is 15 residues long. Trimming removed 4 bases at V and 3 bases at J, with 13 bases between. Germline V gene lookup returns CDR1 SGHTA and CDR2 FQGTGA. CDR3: CASSSAPGLYNEQFF. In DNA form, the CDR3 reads TGTGCCAGCAGCTCAGCACCGGGACTCTACAATGAGCAGTTCTTC.

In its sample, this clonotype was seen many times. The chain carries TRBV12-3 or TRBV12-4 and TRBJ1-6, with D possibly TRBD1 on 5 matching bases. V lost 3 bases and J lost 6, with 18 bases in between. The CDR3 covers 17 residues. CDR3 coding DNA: TGTGCCAGCAGTTTGGCGGTCGGGGGGGATTTTAATTCACCCCTCCACTTT. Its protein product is CASSLAVGGDFNSPLHF.

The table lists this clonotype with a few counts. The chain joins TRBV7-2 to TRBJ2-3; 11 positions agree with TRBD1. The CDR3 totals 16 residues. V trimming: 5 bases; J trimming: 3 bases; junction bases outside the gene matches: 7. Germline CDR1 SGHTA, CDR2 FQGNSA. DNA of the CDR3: TGTGCCAGCAGCCCGGGGACAGGGGGTGTGACAGATACGCAGTATTTT. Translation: CASSPGTGGVTDTQYF.